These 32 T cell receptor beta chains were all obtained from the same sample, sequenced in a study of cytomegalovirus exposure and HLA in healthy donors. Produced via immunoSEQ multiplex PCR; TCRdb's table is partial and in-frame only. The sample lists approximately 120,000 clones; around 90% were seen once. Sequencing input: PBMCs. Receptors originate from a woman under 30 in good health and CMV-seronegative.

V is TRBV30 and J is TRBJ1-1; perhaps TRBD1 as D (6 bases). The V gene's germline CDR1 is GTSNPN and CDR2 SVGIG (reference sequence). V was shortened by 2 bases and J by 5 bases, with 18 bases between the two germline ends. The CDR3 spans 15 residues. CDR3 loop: CAWSRQVSRNTEAFF. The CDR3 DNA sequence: TGTGCCTGGAGTCGACAGGTTTCGCGGAATACTGAAGCTTTCTTT.

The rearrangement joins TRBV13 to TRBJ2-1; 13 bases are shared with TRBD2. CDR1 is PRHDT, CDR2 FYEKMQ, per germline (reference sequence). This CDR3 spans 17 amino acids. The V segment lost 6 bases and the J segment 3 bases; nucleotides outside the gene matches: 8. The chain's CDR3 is CASRVTSGGAGYNEQFF. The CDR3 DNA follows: TGTGCCAGCAGGGTTACTAGCGGGGGGGCCGGCTACAATGAGCAGTTCTTC.

The CDR3 sequence: CASSLGTSGRGEQFF. Written as DNA, the CDR3 is TGCGCCAGCAGCTTGGGGACTAGCGGGAGGGGTGAGCAGTTCTTC. The chain carries TRBV5-1 and TRBJ2-1; 15 bases map to TRBD2. The V segment lost 0 bases and the J segment 9 bases; nucleotides outside the gene matches: 1. The CDR3 length is 15 residues. Per germline, CDR1 SGHRS and CDR2 YFSETQ.

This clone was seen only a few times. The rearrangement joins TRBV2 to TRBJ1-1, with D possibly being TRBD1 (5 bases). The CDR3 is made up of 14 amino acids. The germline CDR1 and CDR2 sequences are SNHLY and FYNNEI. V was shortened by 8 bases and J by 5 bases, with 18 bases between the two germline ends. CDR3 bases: TGTGCCAGCTCCGGCGGGGCGATAAAGACTGAAGCTTTCTTT. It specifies CASSGGAIKTEAFF.

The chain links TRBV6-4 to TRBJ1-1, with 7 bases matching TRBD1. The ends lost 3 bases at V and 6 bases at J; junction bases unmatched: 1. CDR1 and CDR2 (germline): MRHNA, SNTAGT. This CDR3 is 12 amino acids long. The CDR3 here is CASSDGTAEAFF. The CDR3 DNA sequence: TGTGCCAGCAGTGATGGGACAGCTGAAGCTTTCTTT.

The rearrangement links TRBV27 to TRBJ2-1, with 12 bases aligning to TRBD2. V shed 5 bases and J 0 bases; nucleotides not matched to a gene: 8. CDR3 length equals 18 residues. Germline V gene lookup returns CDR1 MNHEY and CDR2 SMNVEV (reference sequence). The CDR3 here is CASSGLAGGISSYNEQFF. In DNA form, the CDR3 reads TGTGCCAGCAGTGGGCTAGCGGGGGGGATCAGCTCCTACAATGAGCAGTTCTTC.

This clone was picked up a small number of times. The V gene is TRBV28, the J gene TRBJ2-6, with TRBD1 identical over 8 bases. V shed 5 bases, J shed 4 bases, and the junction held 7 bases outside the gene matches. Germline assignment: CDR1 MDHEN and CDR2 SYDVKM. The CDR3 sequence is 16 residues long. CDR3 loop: CASSPGQGDGANVLTF. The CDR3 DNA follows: TGTGCCAGCAGTCCCGGACAGGGAGACGGGGCCAACGTCCTGACTTTC.

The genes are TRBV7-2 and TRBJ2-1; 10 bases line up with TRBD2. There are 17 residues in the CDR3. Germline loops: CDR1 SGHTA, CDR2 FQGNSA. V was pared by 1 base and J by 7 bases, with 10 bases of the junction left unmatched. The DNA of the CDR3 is TGTGCCAGCAGCTTAGGCCTGCTTAGCGGGAGGACTAATGAGCAGTTCTTC. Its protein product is CASSLGLLSGRTNEQFF. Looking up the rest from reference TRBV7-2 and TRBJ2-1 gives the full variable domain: GAGVSQSPSNKVTEKGKDVELRCDPISGHTALYWYRQSLGQGLEFLIYFQGNSAPDKSGLPSDRFSAERTGGSVSTLTIQRTQQEDSAVYLCASSLGLLSGRTNEQFFGPGTRLTVL.

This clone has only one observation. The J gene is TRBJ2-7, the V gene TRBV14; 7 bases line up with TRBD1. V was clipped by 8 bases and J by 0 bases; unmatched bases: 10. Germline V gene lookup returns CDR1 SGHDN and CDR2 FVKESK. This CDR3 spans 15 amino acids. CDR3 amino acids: CASPYPGQSSYEQYF. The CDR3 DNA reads TGTGCCAGCCCTTATCCGGGACAGAGCTCCTACGAGCAGTACTTC.

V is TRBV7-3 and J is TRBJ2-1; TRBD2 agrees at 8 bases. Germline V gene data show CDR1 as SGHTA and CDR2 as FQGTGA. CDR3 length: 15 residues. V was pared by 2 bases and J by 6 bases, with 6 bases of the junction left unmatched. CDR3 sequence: CASSLGAGAPNEQFF. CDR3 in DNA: TGTGCCAGCAGCTTAGGAGCGGGAGCCCCCAATGAGCAGTTCTTC.

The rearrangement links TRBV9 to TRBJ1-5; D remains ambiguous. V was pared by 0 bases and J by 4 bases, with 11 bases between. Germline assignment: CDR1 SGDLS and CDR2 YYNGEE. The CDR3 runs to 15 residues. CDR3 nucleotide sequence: TGTGCCAGCAGCGTAGATGGGCAGAGAAATCAGCCCCAGCATTTT. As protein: CASSVDGQRNQPQHF.

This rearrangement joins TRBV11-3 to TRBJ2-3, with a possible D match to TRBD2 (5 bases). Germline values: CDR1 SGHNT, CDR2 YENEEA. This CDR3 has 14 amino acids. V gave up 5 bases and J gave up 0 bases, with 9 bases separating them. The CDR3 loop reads CASSRDLSTDTQYF. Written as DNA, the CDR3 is TGTGCCAGCAGCCGGGATTTAAGCACAGATACGCAGTATTTT.

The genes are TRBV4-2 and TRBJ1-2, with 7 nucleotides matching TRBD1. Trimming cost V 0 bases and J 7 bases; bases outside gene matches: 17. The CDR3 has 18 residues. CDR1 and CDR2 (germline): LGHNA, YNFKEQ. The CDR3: CASSQEYRQGTSGAGYTF. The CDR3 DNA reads TGTGCCAGCAGCCAAGAGTACAGACAGGGAACCTCCGGGGCTGGCTACACCTTC.

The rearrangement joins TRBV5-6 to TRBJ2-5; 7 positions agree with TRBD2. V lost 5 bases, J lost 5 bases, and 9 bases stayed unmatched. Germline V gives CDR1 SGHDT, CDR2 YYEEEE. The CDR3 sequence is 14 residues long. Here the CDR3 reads CASSVSGLGETQYF. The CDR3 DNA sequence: TGTGCCAGCAGTGTTAGCGGGCTGGGGGAGACCCAGTACTTC. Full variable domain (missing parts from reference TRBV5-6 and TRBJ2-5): DAGVTQSPTHLIKTRGQQVTLRCSPKSGHDTVSWYQQALGQGPQFIFQYYEEEERQRGNFPDRFSGHQFPNYSSELNVNALLLGDSALYLCASSVSGLGETQYFGPGTRLLVL.

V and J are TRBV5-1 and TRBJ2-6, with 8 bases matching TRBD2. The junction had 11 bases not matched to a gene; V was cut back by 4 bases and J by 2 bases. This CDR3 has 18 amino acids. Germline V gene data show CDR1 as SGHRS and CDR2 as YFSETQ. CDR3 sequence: CASSTGGFLDPGANVLTF. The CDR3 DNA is TGCGCCAGCAGCACGGGGGGGTTTTTGGATCCTGGGGCCAACGTCCTGACTTTC.

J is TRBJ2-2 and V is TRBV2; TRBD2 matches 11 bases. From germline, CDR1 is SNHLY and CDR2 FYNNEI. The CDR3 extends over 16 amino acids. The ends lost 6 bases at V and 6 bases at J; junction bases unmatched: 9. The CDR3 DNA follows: TGTGCCAGCAGGGAGACTAGCGGGGCCTCCTCCGGGGAGCTGTTTTTT. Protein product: CASRETSGASSGELFF.

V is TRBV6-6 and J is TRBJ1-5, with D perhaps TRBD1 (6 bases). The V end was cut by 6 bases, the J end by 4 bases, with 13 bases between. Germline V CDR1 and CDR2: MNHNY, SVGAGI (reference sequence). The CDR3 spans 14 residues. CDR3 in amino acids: CASRTVQGNQPQHF. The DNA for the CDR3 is TGTGCCAGCAGGACGGTACAGGGAAATCAGCCCCAGCATTTT.

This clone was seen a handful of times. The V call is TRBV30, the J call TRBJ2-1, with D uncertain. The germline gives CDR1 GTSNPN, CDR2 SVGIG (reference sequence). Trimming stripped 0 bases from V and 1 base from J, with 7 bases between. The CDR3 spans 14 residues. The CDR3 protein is CAWSVGQSYNEQFF. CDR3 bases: TGTGCCTGGAGTGTTGGGCAATCCTACAATGAGCAGTTCTTC.

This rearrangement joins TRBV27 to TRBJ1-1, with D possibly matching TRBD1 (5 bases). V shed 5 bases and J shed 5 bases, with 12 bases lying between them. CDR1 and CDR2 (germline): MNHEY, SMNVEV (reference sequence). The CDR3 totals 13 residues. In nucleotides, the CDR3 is TGTGCCAGCAGTCGAGAGGGGAGGACTGAAGCTTTCTTT. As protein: CASSREGRTEAFF.

The CDR3 protein is CASSDGTTGEQFF. Written as DNA, the CDR3 is TGTGCCAGCAGTGACGGGACAACAGGGGAGCAGTTCTTC. The chain couples TRBV6-4 to TRBJ2-1; possibly TRBD1 for D (6 bases). The CDR3 runs 13 residues. Germline lookup yields CDR1 MRHNA and CDR2 SNTAGT. Trimming removed 2 bases from V and 10 bases from J, with 12 bases in between.

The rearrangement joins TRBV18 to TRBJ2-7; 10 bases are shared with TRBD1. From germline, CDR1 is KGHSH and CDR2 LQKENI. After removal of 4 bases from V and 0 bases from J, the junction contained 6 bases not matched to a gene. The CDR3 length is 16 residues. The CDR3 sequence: CASSLSGTGVSYEQYF. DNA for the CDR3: TGTGCCAGCTCACTTTCCGGGACAGGGGTCTCCTACGAGCAGTACTTC.

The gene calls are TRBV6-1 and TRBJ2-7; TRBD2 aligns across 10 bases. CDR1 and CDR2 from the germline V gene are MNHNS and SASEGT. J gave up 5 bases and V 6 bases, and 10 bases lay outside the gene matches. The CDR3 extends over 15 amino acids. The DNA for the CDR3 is TGTGCCAGCAGAGAGGCGGGACTAGCGTCGCACGAGCAGTACTTC. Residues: CASREAGLASHEQYF.

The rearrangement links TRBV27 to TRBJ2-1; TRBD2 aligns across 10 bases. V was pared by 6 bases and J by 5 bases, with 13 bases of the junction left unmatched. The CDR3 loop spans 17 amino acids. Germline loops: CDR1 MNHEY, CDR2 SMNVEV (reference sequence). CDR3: CASSNLGWGLANNEQFF. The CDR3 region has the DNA TGTGCCAGCAGCAACCTGGGTTGGGGACTAGCGAACAATGAGCAGTTCTTC.

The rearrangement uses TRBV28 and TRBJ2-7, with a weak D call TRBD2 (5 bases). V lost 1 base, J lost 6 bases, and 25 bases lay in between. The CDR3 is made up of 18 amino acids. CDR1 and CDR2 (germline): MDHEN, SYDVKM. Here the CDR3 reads CASSLYGMRSNNGREQYF. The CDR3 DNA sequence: TGTGCCAGCAGTTTATACGGGATGAGGAGTAACAACGGTCGCGAGCAGTACTTC. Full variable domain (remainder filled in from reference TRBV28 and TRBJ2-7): DVKVTQSSRYLVKRTGEKVFLECVQDMDHENMFWYRQDPGLGLRLIYFSYDVKMKEKGDIPEGYSVSREKKERFSLILESASTNQTSMYLCASSLYGMRSNNGREQYFGPGTRLTVT.

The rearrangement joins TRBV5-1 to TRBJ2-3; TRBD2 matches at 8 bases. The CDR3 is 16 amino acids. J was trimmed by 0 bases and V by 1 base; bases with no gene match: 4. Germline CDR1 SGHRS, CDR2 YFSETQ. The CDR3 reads CASSLSGLGSTDTQYF. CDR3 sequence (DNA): TGCGCCAGCAGCTTGTCGGGACTAGGAAGCACAGATACGCAGTATTTT.

The CDR3 DNA sequence: TGTGCCAGCAGTTTAGGGTCCCGGGACAGGGAGCCCCAGCATTTT. This sequence encodes CASSLGSRDREPQHF. J is TRBJ1-5 and V is TRBV28, with 9 bases that match TRBD1. Germline V lookup: CDR1 MDHEN, CDR2 SYDVKM. This CDR3 is 15 amino acids long. V lost 2 bases and J lost 8; bases outside the gene matches: 7.

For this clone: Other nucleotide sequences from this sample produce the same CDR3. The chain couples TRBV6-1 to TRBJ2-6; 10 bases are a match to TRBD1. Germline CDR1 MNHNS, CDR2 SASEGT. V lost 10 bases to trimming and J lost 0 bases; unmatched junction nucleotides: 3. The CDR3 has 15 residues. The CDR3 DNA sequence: TGTGCCACACGGACAGGGGGCTCTGGGGCCAACGTCCTGACTTTC. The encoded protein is CATRTGGSGANVLTF.

In DNA, the CDR3 is TGTGCCATCAGTGAGTCTTCGGATCAGCCCCAGCATTTT. This gives the protein CAISESSDQPQHF. The chain is built from TRBV10-3 and TRBJ1-5, with unresolved D. The germline CDR1 and CDR2 sequences are ENHRY and SYGVKD. CDR3 size: 13 residues. Trimming shortened V by 0 bases and J by 5 bases, and 5 bases separated the two germline ends.

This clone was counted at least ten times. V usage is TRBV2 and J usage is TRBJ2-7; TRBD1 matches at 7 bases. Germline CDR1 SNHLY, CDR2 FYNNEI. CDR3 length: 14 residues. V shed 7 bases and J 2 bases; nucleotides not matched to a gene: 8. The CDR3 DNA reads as TGTGCCAGCATCGGAACAGGGACAGCCTACGAGCAGTACTTC. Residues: CASIGTGTAYEQYF.

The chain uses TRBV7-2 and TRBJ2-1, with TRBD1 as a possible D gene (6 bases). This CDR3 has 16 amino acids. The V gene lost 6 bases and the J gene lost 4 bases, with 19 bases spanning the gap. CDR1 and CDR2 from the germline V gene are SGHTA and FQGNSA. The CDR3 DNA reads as TGTGCCAGCAGATCTCCAACGGGACACCAATACAATGAGCAGTTCTTC. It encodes CASRSPTGHQYNEQFF.

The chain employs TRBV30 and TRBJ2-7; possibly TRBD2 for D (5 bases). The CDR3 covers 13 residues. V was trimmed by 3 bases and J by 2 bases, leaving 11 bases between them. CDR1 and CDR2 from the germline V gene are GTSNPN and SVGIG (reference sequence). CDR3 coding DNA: TGTGCCTGGAGGGCAACCGGGACCTACGAGCAGTACTTC. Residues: CAWRATGTYEQYF.

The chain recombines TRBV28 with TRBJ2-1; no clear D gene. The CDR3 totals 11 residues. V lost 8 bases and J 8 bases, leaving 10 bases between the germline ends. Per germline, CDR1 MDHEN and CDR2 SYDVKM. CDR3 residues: CASGEAHEQFF. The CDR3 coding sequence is TGTGCCAGCGGAGAGGCCCATGAGCAGTTCTTC.